Each of the 19 T cell receptor beta chains below was sequenced from the same sample in a study of tumor-infiltrating lymphocytes in primary liver carcinoma. Germline DNA was also extracted, while the blood RNA originated from unsorted whole blood. The template, 450 to 650 ng total RNA, yielded TCR beta cDNA made with a constant-region primer. Libraries of TCR beta came from three nested multiplex PCR rounds with slightly modified ARM-PCR. Amplification in the first two PCR rounds was performed using TRBV1-TRBV30 forward primers and a C-beta reverse primer for around 9 cycles each. TCRdb passed the multiplex PCR reads through MiXCR, listing each CDR3 protein once. This sample has 300,000 to 400,000 distinct CDR3 sequences; 65% occur once, and the top ten carry 5.5% to 7%. Material for sequencing was peripheral blood. The origin of the receptors is a man aged 40-49 years with primary liver carcinoma and hepatitis B virus infection.

V and J are TRBV6-5 and TRBJ1-6; no clear D gene. The germline CDR1 and CDR2 sequences are MNHEY and SVGAGI. The CDR3 length is 14 residues. Trimming removed 11 bases at V and 7 bases at J, with 18 bases between. DNA for the CDR3: TGTGCCTCCGGTCTTGGGTTCGGCAATTCACCCCTCCACTTT. The encoded protein is CASGLGFGNSPLHF.

Regarding this clonotype: This sequence may be a read error, since a much larger clone differs from it by one base. The rearrangement uses TRBV6-2 or TRBV6-3 and TRBJ2-4, with D possibly being TRBD1 (5 bases). Germline assignment: CDR1 MNHEY and CDR2 SVGEGT. This CDR3 spans 14 amino acids. CDR3 amino acids: CANLPVPQLDILYF. As DNA, the CDR3 is TGTGCCAACCTCCCAGTCCCACAATTGGACATTCTGTACTTC.

A word on this clonotype: The conserved phenylalanine or tryptophan is not found at the CDR3 terminus, so this likely reflects a read error. It is unclear where the CDR3 begins or ends on the DNA, so no DNA is shown, and the CDR3 is as TCRdb lists it. This chain joins TRBV29-1 and TRBJ2-7; the DNA was not compared with TRBD1, the D call given in the table. A total of 12 residues make up the CDR3, ends included. CDR1 and CDR2 from the germline V gene are SQVTM and ANQGSEA. The CDR3 is CSVTKDSYERYL.

This chain links TRBV30 with TRBJ2-3; the match to TRBD2 covers 10 bases. The trim removed 0 bases at V and 0 bases at J, leaving 9 bases unmatched. The length of the CDR3 is 18 residues. Germline CDR1 and CDR2: GTSNPN and SVGIG (reference sequence). Here the CDR3 DNA reads TGTGCCTGGAGTGTTGGGCCTAGCGGGAGTACGAGCACAGATACGCAGTATTTT. This codes for CAWSVGPSGSTSTDTQYF.

This CDR3 is CASSPTGGGSYEQYF. CDR3 coding DNA: TGTGCCAGCAGCCCAACAGGGGGCGGCTCCTACGAGCAGTACTTC. V gene TRBV6-5 combines with J gene TRBJ2-7; 9 bases agree with TRBD1. This CDR3 has 15 residues. V lost 6 bases and J lost 0; bases outside the gene matches: 6. Looked up from germline, CDR1 is MNHEY and CDR2 is SVGAGI.

This clonotype was observed a single time. The junction differs from germline at one of its ends, possibly a read error. This sequence joins TRBV11-3 and TRBJ2-3; 7 bases line up with TRBD1. The CDR3 loop spans 16 amino acids. Germline V gives CDR1 SGHNT, CDR2 YENEEA. The CDR3 DNA is TGTGTCAGCAGCTTCCGGACAGGTGTCGGCACAGATACGCAGTATTTT. It translates to CVSSFRTGVGTDTQYF.

On this clonotype itself: A read error may produce the germline difference seen at one junction end. This chain connects TRBV11-1 to TRBJ2-1, with D possibly TRBD2 on 6 matching bases. The germline CDR1 and CDR2 sequences are SGHAT and FQDESV (reference sequence). The CDR3 spans 12 residues. Written as DNA, the CDR3 is TGTGCTAGCGGCTTACGCGGCTATGAGCAGCTCTTC. It specifies CASGLRGYEQLF.

About this clonotype itself: At one end, the junction sequence differs from germline, possibly due to a read error. V usage is TRBV30 and J usage is TRBJ2-1; D gene ambiguous. The CDR3 is 11 amino acids. Germline V gene lookup returns CDR1 GTSNPN and CDR2 SVGIG (reference sequence). The CDR3 DNA follows: TGTGCCTGGAGTGCCATCAATGAGCTGTTCTTC. Amino acid sequence: CAWSAINELFF.

Concerning this clonotype: This CDR3 fails to terminate in the conserved phenylalanine or tryptophan, so it likely reflects a read error. The chain couples TRBV11-2 to TRBJ2-7; D possibly matches TRBD1 or TRBD2 (6 bases each). The CDR3 loop spans 15 amino acids. Germline V gives CDR1 SGHAT, CDR2 FQNNGV. The CDR3 DNA is TGTACCAGCAGCCAACTAGGGGGGCCGTCCTACGAGCAGTACTTG. Its translation is CTSSQLGGPSYEQYL.

With regard to this clonotype: Being one base from a much bigger clone, this may be a read error. This chain joins TRBV29-1 and TRBJ1-1; D call uncertain. V lost 4 bases and J lost 7, with 13 bases in between. There are 12 residues in the CDR3. Germline-derived CDR1 and CDR2 are SQVTM and ANQGSEA. The CDR3, as DNA: TGCAGCGTTGGACCAATCAGCAGTGAAGCTTTCTTT. Residues: CSVGPISSEAFF.

This clonotype was found a few times. The junction departs from germline at one end; a sequencing error may be responsible. The chain has TRBV5-1 and TRBJ2-1; 7 bases map to TRBD1. The CDR3 covers 14 residues. Per germline, CDR1 SGHRS and CDR2 YFSETQ. CDR3 residues: CASNRDRSDNEQFF. The CDR3 DNA is TGCGCTAGCAATCGGGACAGAAGTGACAATGAGCAGTTCTTC.

Comments on this clonotype: Possible read error: a much larger clone is one base away. The chain combines TRBV29-1 with TRBJ2-5; D remains unclear. The CDR3 consists of 14 residues. CDR1 SQVTM and CDR2 ANQGSEA come from the germline V gene. CDR3: CSVWAAPYQEAQYF. CDR3 coding DNA: TGCAGCGTTTGGGCAGCGCCTTACCAAGAGGCCCAGTACTTC.

The chain carries TRBV5-6 and TRBJ1-5; 7 bases match TRBD1. Per germline, CDR1 SGHDT and CDR2 YYEEEE. Trimming took 1 base from V and 2 from J; bases not matched to a gene: 6. The CDR3 length is 16 residues. This CDR3 reads CASSLLTGEGNQPQHF. The CDR3 DNA sequence: TGTGCCAGCAGCTTGCTTACAGGGGAAGGCAATCAGCCCCAGCATTTT.

On this clonotype: One junction end disagrees with the germline gene, perhaps due to a read error. The chain joins TRBV11-2 to TRBJ2-5; D may match TRBD1 or TRBD2 (6 bases each). From germline, CDR1 is SGHAT and CDR2 FQNNGV. The CDR3 covers 18 residues. CDR3 DNA sequence: TGTGCCAGTAGCTTAGGCCAACCGAGACGGGGGCTTCAAGAGACCCAGTACTTC. Protein sequence: CASSLGQPRRGLQETQYF.

This clonotype was observed many times. V gene TRBV29-1 combines with J gene TRBJ1-5; D unresolved. Trimming took 5 bases from V and 3 from J, leaving 11 bases between them. The CDR3 runs to 13 residues. Germline loops: CDR1 SQVTM, CDR2 ANQGSEA. The CDR3 region is CSVREAVNQPQHF. DNA of the CDR3: TGCAGCGTTAGGGAGGCGGTCAATCAGCCCCAGCATTTT.

As concerns this clonotype: Mismatch with germline at one junction end may stem from a read error. This chain joins TRBV23-1 and TRBJ2-1; 9 bases line up with TRBD2. TRBV23-1 is labeled an ORF, and its function is uncertain. CDR3 size: 16 residues. CDR3 in amino acids: CASSHFSGSSYNERFF. DNA for the CDR3: TGCGCCAGCAGTCATTTTAGCGGGAGTTCCTACAATGAGCGGTTCTTC.

Notes on this clonotype: A clone one base away is much larger, so this may be a read error. The V and J genes are TRBV6-2 or TRBV6-3 and TRBJ2-5; tentative D call: TRBD2 (5 bases). The CDR3 has 14 residues. The V gene lost 2 bases and the J gene lost 4 bases, with 11 bases spanning the gap. CDR1 is MNHEY and CDR2 is SVGEGT in the germline V gene. CDR3 residues: CASSYASMGETQYF. As DNA, the CDR3 is TGTGCCAGCAGTTACGCTAGCATGGGAGAGACCCAGTACTTC.

With regard to this clonotype: A much bigger clone sits one base away, suggesting this may be a read error. The genes are TRBV11-2 and TRBJ2-7; 7 bases line up with TRBD2. The V gene's germline CDR1 is SGHAT and CDR2 FQNNGV. The CDR3 has 15 amino acids. CDR3 loop: CVSSLGWRETSEQCF. In nucleotides, the CDR3 is TGTGTCAGCAGCTTAGGGTGGCGGGAGACGAGCGAGCAGTGCTTC. The full variable domain, its missing parts supplied by reference TRBV11-2 and TRBJ2-7, is EAGVAQSPRYKIIEKRQSVAFWCNPISGHATLYWYQQILGQGPKLLIQFQNNGVVDDSQLPKDRFSAERLKGVDSTLKIQPAKLEDSAVYLCVSSLGWRETSEQCFGPGTRLTVT.

The V call is TRBV7-9, the J call TRBJ2-7, with 7 bases fitting TRBD1. V gave up 5 bases and J gave up 4 bases; unmatched junction bases: 8. Germline V CDR1 and CDR2: SEHNR, FQNEAQ (reference sequence). The CDR3 totals 14 residues. In nucleotides, the CDR3 is TGTGCCAGCAGCCACTCCGGGACAGAATACGAGCAGTACTTC. This gives the protein CASSHSGTEYEQYF.